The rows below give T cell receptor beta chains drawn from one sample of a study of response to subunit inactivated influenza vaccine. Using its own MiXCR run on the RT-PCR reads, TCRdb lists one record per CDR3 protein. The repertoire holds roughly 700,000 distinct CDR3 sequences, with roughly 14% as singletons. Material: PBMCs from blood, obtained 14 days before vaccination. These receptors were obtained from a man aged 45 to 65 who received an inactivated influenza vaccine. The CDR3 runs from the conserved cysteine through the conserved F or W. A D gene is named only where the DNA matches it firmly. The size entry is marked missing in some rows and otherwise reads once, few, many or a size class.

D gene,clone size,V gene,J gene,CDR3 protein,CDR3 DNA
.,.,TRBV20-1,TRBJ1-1,CSARGRGMNTEAFF,TGCAGTGCTAGAGGTAGGGGGATGAACACTGAAGCTTTCTTT
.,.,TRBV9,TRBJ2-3,CASSVGRAADTQYF,TGTGCCAGCAGCGTAGGCAGGGCTGCCGATACGCAGTATTTT
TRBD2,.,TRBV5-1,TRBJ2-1,CASSLEGAGGYNEQFF,TGCGCCAGCAGCTTGGAGGGTGCGGGAGGATACAATGAGCAGTTCTTC
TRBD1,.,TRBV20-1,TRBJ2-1,CSAIRDSSYNEQFF,TGCAGTGCTATCCGGGACAGCTCCTACAATGAGCAGTTCTTC
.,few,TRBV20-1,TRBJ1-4,CSARDPRTTNEKLFF,TGCAGTGCTAGAGATCCACGGACAACTAATGAAAAACTGTTTTTT
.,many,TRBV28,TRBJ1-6,CASSRGSSYNSPLHF,TGTGCCAGCAGTCGGGGAAGCTCCTATAATTCACCCCTCCACTTT
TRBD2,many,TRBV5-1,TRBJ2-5,CASRPSGAGETQYF,TGCGCCAGCAGGCCTAGCGGCGCGGGGGAGACCCAGTACTTC
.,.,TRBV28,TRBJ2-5,CASSLMSLGQETQYF,TGTGCCAGCAGTTTAATGTCCTTAGGCCAAGAGACCCAGTACTTC
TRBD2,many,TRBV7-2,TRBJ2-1,CASSLTSGRVYDEQFF,TGTGCCAGCAGCCTAACTAGCGGGAGAGTTTATGATGAGCAGTTCTTC
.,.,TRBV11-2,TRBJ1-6,CASSLRLVRESPLHF,TGTGCCAGCAGCCTCCGTTTAGTACGAGAATCACCCCTCCACTTT
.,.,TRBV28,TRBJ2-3,CASSQAGIDTQYF,TGTGCCAGCAGTCAGGCAGGGATAGATACGCAGTATTTT
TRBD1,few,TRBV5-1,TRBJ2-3,CASSLATTGGTDTQYF,TGCGCCAGCAGCTTGGCGACGACAGGGGGCACAGATACGCAGTATTTT
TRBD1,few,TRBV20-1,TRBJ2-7,CSAAWQGTGASGQYF,TGCAGTGCCGCATGGCAGGGGACAGGGGCCTCCGGGCAGTACTTC
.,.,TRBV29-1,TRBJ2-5,CSVLGSVKGTQYF,TGCAGCGTTCTGGGCAGCGTGAAAGGGACCCAGTACTTC
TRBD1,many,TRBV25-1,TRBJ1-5,CASRGTGGQPQHF,TGTGCCAGCAGGGGGACAGGGGGTCAGCCCCAGCATTTT
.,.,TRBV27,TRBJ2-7,CASSLLGPPNYEQYF,TGTGCCAGCAGTTTATTGGGACCACCGAACTACGAGCAGTACTTC
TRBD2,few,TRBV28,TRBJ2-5,CASSSPGLADQETQYF,TGTGCCAGCAGTTCTCCGGGACTAGCGGATCAAGAGACCCAGTACTTC
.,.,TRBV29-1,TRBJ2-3,CSVVWTDKTTDTQYF,TGCAGCGTTGTGTGGACAGATAAGACCACAGATACGCAGTATTTT
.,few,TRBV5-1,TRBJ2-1,CASSKDTSSSYNEQFF,TGCGCCAGCAGCAAGGACACCTCGAGCTCCTACAATGAGCAGTTCTTC
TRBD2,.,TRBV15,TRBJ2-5,CATSAPGLAGEREETQYF,TGTGCCACCAGCGCACCGGGACTAGCGGGGGAGAGGGAAGAGACCCAGTACTTC
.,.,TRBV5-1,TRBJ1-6,CASSLFGQGAYNSPLHF,TGCGCCAGCAGCCTTTTCGGGCAGGGAGCCTATAATTCACCCCTCCACTTT
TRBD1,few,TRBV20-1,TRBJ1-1,CSAQGGNTEAFF,TGCAGTGCCCAGGGGGGGAACACTGAAGCTTTCTTT
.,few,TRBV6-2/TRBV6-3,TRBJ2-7,CASTGYSYEQYF,TGTGCCAGTACAGGGTACTCCTACGAGCAGTACTTC
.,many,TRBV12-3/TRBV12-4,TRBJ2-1,CASAKVRSYNEQFF,TGTGCCAGTGCGAAAGTTCGGTCCTACAATGAGCAGTTCTTC
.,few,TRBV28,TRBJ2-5,CASSPRQTQETQYF,TGTGCCAGCAGCCCTCGACAGACCCAAGAGACCCAGTACTTC
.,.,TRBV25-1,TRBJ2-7,CASRDGAYEQYF,TGTGCCAGCAGGGACGGAGCCTACGAGCAGTACTTC
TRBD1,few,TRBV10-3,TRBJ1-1,CAIRATGPGEAFF,TGTGCCATCAGAGCGACAGGGCCTGGGGAAGCTTTCTTT
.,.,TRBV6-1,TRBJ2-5,CASSPLGGPQETQYF,TGTGCCAGCAGTCCCTTAGGGGGGCCCCAAGAGACCCAGTACTTC
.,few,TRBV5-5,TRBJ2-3,CASSLALVSTSTDTQYF,TGTGCCAGCAGCTTGGCGCTCGTCTCAACTAGCACAGATACGCAGTATTTT
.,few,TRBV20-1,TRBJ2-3,CSASTGNADTQYF,TGCAGTGCTAGCACAGGGAATGCAGATACGCAGTATTTT
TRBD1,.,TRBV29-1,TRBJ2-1,CSETGQGNYNEQFF,TGCAGCGAGACGGGACAGGGGAACTACAATGAGCAGTTCTTC
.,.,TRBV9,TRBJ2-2,CASRDVLGGRTGELFF,TGTGCCAGCAGGGACGTACTCGGAGGTCGAACCGGGGAGCTGTTTTTT
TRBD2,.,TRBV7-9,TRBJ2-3,CASSPIRGGSADTQYF,TGTGCCAGCAGCCCGATTCGGGGGGGGTCAGCAGATACGCAGTATTTT
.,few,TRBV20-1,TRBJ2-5,CSARLGQRETQYF,TGCAGTGCTAGACTGGGCCAACGGGAGACCCAGTACTTC
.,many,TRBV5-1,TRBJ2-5,CASSLNQYQETQYF,TGCGCCAGCAGCTTGAATCAGTACCAAGAGACCCAGTACTTC
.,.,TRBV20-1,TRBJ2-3,CSARGTASSTDTQYF,TGCAGTGCTAGAGGGACCGCGTCTAGCACAGATACGCAGTATTTT
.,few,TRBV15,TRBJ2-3,CATEDIKSTDTQYF,TGTGCCACCGAGGACATAAAAAGCACAGATACGCAGTATTTT
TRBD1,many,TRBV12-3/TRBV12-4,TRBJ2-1,CASSLLGQGYNEQFF,TGCGCCAGCAGCTTGTTAGGACAGGGCTACAATGAGCAGTTCTTC
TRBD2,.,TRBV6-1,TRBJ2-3,CASSQRGLADTDTQYF,TGTGCCAGCAGTCAAAGGGGACTAGCGGACACAGATACGCAGTATTTT
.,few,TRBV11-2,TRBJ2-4,CASSFLSILRADKNIQYF,TGTGCCAGCAGCTTTCTTTCTATCCTGAGGGCGGACAAAAACATTCAGTACTTC
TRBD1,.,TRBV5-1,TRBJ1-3,CASSPAQGTGNTIYF,TGCGCCAGCAGCCCAGCACAGGGGACTGGAAACACCATATATTTT
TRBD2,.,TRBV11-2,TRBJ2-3,CASSLVGGIPADTQYF,TGTGCCAGCAGCTTAGTGGGGGGGATCCCTGCAGATACGCAGTATTTT
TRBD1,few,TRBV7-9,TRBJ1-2,CASSTQGDGYTF,TGTGCCAGCAGCACGCAGGGGGATGGCTACACCTTC
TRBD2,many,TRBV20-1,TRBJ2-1,CSAKTSGSGNEQFF,TGCAGTGCCAAGACTAGCGGGAGTGGCAATGAGCAGTTCTTC
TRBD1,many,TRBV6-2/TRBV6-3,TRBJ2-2,CASSYPGQGNTGELFF,TGTGCCAGCAGTTATCCGGGACAGGGGAATACCGGGGAGCTGTTTTTT
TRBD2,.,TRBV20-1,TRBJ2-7,CSASPLGGDHSYEQYF,TGCAGTGCTAGCCCCCTGGGGGGGGATCACTCCTACGAGCAGTACTTC
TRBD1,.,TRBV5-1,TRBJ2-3,CASSLTFVAGGFTDTQYF,TGCGCCAGCAGTCTGACTTTTGTGGCAGGGGGCTTTACAGATACGCAGTATTTT
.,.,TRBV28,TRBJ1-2,CASSLSAEGSYTF,TGTGCCAGCAGTTTATCGGCAGAGGGCAGCTACACCTTC